What follows describes a single TCR beta chain. Antigen unknown. This record belongs to a study of cytomegalovirus exposure and HLA in healthy donors. Study-level background: The approximately 120 validation repertoires were reported in a later analysis to have been generated on the same platform as the 500 to 700 first-cohort repertoires.

Findings and limits, study-wide: Subsequent analysis revealed that first-cohort TCR clusters tended to co-occur in the approximately 120 validation repertoires. CMV antigen specificity was confirmed in vitro for three CMV-associated chains.

This CDR3 has 17 amino acids. J lost 6 bases, V lost 4 bases, and 14 bases had no gene match. The V gene's germline CDR1 is MGHRA and CDR2 YSYEKL. TCRdb's copy holds only in-frame clones and misses some; the assay was immunoSEQ multiplex PCR. This table has about 270,000 clones, approximately 86% appearing once. The sample was PBMCs. This clonotype was sampled from a woman between 18 and 30 years old in good health and CMV-seronegative. The chain couples TRBV4-1 to TRBJ2-4; 8 nucleotides align to TRBD2. This chain's CDR3 is CASSPITLAGMGNIQYF. CDR3 DNA: TGCGCCAGCAGCCCAATCACCCTAGCGGGCATGGGAAACATTCAGTACTTC.